This TCR beta chain was documented in a study of CD8 T cells in ankylosing spondylitis. This CDR3 has 13 residues. Study-wide points: Blood from ankylosing spondylitis patients appeared to carry a characteristic roughly eight-variant TCR beta motif.

Quantitative 5'-RACE was performed with molecular barcodes, and it yielded the TCR beta libraries. TCRdb reprocessed the 5' RACE reads with MiXCR, giving one entry per CDR3 protein. Among hundreds of thousands of distinct CDR3 sequences listed, approximately 12% were seen once. This clonotype was recorded at least ten times. What it binds is unknown. What was sequenced was blood, either unsorted or a sorted T cell fraction (not recorded which). The source is a male donor with ankylosing spondylitis. The gene calls are TRBV21-1 and TRBJ2-3; no DNA check was done on the table's D call, TRBD1. TRBV21-1 is noted as a pseudogene. CDR3 loop: CASSRGLGDTQYF. CDR3 nucleotides: TGTGCCAGCAGTCGGGGCCTGGGGGATACGCAGTATTTT.